The clone carrying this T cell receptor (beta chain) has just a few counts. Its cognate antigen is unknown. The data belong to a study of OX40 agonist ivuxolimab in advanced cancers. As for the study in general: In this trial design, patients received ivuxolimab intravenously at 0.01 to 10 mg/kg every 2 weeks. Patients were 82.7% male with ages roughly 23 to 85, mean 60. There were three patients with partial responses, one having hepatocellular carcinoma and two cutaneous melanoma. Study conclusions and caveats: A proportion of nonresponders additionally exhibited low normalized T-cell clonal expansion.

Assay: immunoSEQ multiplex PCR; the TCRdb copy retains only in-frame clones and omits some. The data hold 65,000 to 95,000 clones, with less than 95% observed a single time. This receptor was taken from an adult with an advanced solid tumor such as melanoma, head and neck, liver or kidney cancer. Sample: CD4+ or CD8+ T cells sorted from blood, taken in a trial of the OX40 agonist ivuxolimab.

The CDR3 DNA reads TGTGCCGCAGTGGGGGGAAGGGGGGGAGAGACCCAGTACTTC. Translation: CAAVGGRGGETQYF. The genes are TRBV6-1 and TRBJ2-5; D possibly corresponds to TRBD2 (7 bases). Germline CDR1 reads MNHNS; CDR2 reads SASEGT. The CDR3 consists of 14 residues. Trimming took 11 bases from V and 4 from J, leaving 20 bases between them.